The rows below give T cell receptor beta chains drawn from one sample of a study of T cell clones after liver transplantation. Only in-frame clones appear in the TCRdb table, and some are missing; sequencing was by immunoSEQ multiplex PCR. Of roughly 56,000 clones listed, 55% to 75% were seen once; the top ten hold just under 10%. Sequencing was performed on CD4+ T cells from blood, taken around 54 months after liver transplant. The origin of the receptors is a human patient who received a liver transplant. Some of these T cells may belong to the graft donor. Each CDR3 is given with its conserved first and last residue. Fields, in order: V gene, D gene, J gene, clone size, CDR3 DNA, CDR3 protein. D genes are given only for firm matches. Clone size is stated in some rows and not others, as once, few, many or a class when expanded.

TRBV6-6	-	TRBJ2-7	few	TGTGCCAGCAGGGCGGACGACAGATTATCCTACGAGCAGTACTTC	CASRADDRLSYEQYF
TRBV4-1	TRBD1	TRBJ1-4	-	TGCGCCAGCAGCCCAACGACAGGGCGCGATGAAAAACTGTTTTTT	CASSPTTGRDEKLFF
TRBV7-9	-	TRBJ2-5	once	TGTGCCAGCAGCTCCTTTGGGTGGGGGGAACAAGAGACCCAGTACTTC	CASSSFGWGEQETQYF
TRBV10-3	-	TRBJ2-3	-	TGTGCCATTGGGGGCGGGGGAGGCACAGATACGCAGTATTTT	CAIGGGGGTDTQYF
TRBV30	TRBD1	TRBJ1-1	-	TGTGCCTGGATACAGGGGGGGAACACTGAAGCTTTCTTT	CAWIQGGNTEAFF
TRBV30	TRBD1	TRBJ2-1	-	TGTGCCTGGAGGGACAGGGGGCATGGTGAGCAGTTCTTC	CAWRDRGHGEQFF
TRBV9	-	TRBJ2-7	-	TGTGCCAGCAGCGTCGGTTCAGGGATAGGATCCTACGAGCAGTACTTC	CASSVGSGIGSYEQYF
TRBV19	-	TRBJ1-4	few	TGTGCCAGTAGTATAGATATTACGCGAAGGGATGAAAAACTGTTTTTT	CASSIDITRRDEKLFF
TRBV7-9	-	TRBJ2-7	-	TGTGCCAGCAGCTTAGGGGGACAGCGGGACGAGCAGTACTTC	CASSLGGQRDEQYF
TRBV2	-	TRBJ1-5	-	TGTGCCAGCAGTGAAGACGGGAATCAGCCCCAGCATTTT	CASSEDGNQPQHF
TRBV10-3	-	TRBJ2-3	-	TGTGCCATCAGTGTAGGAGGGATTTTGGGGGCAGATACGCAGTATTTT	CAISVGGILGADTQYF
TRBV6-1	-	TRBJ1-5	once	TGTGCCAGCAGCGCAAGCGGGTCAGGTCGGCCCCAGCATTTT	CASSASGSGRPQHF
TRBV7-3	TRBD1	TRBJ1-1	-	TGTGCCAGCAGCCCTTGGACAGGGAAAGGGGACACTGAAGCTTTCTTT	CASSPWTGKGDTEAFF
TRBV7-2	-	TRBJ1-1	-	TGTGCCAGCAGCCCCTTGGGGGGGGGCGCCACTGAAGCTTTCTTT	CASSPLGGGATEAFF
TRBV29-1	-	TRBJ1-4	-	TGCAGCGTTGAGGGTTCAGGGGCCACGGAAAAACTGTTTTTT	CSVEGSGATEKLFF
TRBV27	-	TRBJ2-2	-	TGTGCCAGCAGAGACAGTAGGACGGGCAACCCCGGGGAGCTGTTTTTT	CASRDSRTGNPGELFF
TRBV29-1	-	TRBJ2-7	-	TGCAGCGTTGATGGTGGAGGAGGCGAGCAGTACTTC	CSVDGGGGEQYF
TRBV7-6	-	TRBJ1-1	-	TGTGCCAGCAGCTCACCAGGGGTTACTGAAGCTTTCTTT	CASSSPGVTEAFF
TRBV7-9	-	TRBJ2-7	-	TGTGCCAGCACCGAGGGGGGGTCCTACGAGCAGTACTTC	CASTEGGSYEQYF
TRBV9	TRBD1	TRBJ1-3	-	TGTGCCAGCAGCGTCCGGGACAGTGACTACTCTGGAAACACCATATATTTT	CASSVRDSDYSGNTIYF
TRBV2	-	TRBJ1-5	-	TGTGCCAGCAGTGTGCGGGGTAGCAATCAGCCCCAGCATTTT	CASSVRGSNQPQHF
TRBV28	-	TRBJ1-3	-	TGTGCCAGCAGTCTATGGAGAGGCATCTCTGGAAACACCATATATTTT	CASSLWRGISGNTIYF
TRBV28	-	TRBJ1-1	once	TGTGCCAGCACCTCATACCGGGGAGGGTGGCACACTGAAGCTTTCTTT	CASTSYRGGWHTEAFF
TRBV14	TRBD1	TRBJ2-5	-	TGTGCCAGCAGCCGACAGGGATTGGAGACCCAGTACTTC	CASSRQGLETQYF
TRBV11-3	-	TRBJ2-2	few	TGTGCCAGCAGCTTATCAGCGAACACCGGGGAGCTGTTTTTT	CASSLSANTGELFF
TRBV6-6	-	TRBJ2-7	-	TGTGCCAGCAGTTACTTTGCGGGACAGCCCTACGAGCAGTACTTC	CASSYFAGQPYEQYF
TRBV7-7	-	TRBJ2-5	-	TGTGCTAGCAGCTTAGGGGCGGGGACAGCGGGAGAGACCCAGTACTTC	CASSLGAGTAGETQYF
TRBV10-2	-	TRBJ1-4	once	TGCGCCAGCAGTGACCCCCGACGGACAACTAATGAAAAACTGTTTTTT	CASSDPRRTTNEKLFF
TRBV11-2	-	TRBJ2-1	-	TGTGCCAGCGCCCGCGGGGTTAGCTCCTACAATGAGCAGTTCTTC	CASARGVSSYNEQFF
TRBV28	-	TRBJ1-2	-	TGTGCCAGCAGTTTATTCCATGGCTACACCTTC	CASSLFHGYTF
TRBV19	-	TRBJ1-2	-	TGTGCCAGTAGCCGGGCCTCTTCGGTGGGCTACACCTTC	CASSRASSVGYTF
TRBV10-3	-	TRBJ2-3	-	TGTGCCATCAGTGAAGGGCAGGACACAGATACGCAGTATTTT	CAISEGQDTDTQYF
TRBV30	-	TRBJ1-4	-	TGTGCCTGGAGTGGCCCACACAGCGGTAATGAAAAACTGTTTTTT	CAWSGPHSGNEKLFF
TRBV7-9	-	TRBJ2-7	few	TGTGCCAGCAGCCCAAGCCCCGCTCCCTACGAGCAGTACTTC	CASSPSPAPYEQYF
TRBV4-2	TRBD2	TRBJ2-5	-	TGTGCCAGCAGCCAAGATATCCCAGGAAGCGGGGTCGGACGGGAGACCCAGTACTTC	CASSQDIPGSGVGRETQYF
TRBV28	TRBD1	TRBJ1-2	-	TGTGCCAGCAGTCCGGGGACAGGGGGCGCCTACTATGGCTACACCTTC	CASSPGTGGAYYGYTF
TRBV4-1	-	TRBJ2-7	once	TGCGCCAACAGAAAACTGGGGAGAAAGGCCTACGAGCAGTACTTC	CANRKLGRKAYEQYF
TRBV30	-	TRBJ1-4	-	TGTGCCTGGAGTGTAGGAGGGGACGGCGGAGAAAAACTGTTTTTT	CAWSVGGDGGEKLFF
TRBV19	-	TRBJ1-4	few	TGTGCCAGTAGTATGGGTCCAGGGGTAGCGGAAAAACTGTTTTTT	CASSMGPGVAEKLFF
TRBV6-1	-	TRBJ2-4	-	TGTGCCAGCAGTGAACGGGGGCAGGGAGAGGCCAAAAACATTCAGTACTTC	CASSERGQGEAKNIQYF
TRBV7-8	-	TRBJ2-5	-	TGTGCCAGCAGCTCTAGGGGGAGAGGTGAGACCCAGTACTTC	CASSSRGRGETQYF
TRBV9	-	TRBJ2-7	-	TGTGCCAGCAGCGTAGGAGGGGGGTTGACAAAGGCAACCTACGAGCAGTACTTC	CASSVGGGLTKATYEQYF
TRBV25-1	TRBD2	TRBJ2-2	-	TGTGCCAGCAGTGGGGGTTTTGCGGGGGCCGGGGAGCTGTTTTTT	CASSGGFAGAGELFF
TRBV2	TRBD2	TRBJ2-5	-	TGTGCCAGCAGTGCCCGAGGCGGGGGAGGCCAAGAGACCCAGTACTTC	CASSARGGGGQETQYF
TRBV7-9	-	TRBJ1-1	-	TGTGCCAGCAGCTTAGAGCCAGGCGGAGAAGCTTTCTTT	CASSLEPGGEAFF
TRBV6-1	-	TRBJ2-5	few	TGTGCCAGCAGGGTCCCTCTAGGACAAGAGACCCAGTACTTC	CASRVPLGQETQYF
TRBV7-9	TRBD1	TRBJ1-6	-	TGTGCCAGCAGCCTCGGGACAGGAGTTGGCTCACCCCTCCACTTT	CASSLGTGVGSPLHF
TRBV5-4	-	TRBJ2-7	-	TGTGCCAGCAGCTTGGACAGTCGCTACGAGCAGTACTTC	CASSLDSRYEQYF
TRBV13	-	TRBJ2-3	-	TGTGCCAGCAGCCTCTCCGGGACCCGCCCGGATACGCAGTATTTT	CASSLSGTRPDTQYF
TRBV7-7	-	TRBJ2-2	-	TGTGCCAGCAGCACAACACAGGGCGTAGGGGAGCTGTTTTTT	CASSTTQGVGELFF
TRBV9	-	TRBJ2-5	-	TGTGCCAGCAGCGTAGCTAGCGCCTACTCGGAGACCCAGTACTTC	CASSVASAYSETQYF
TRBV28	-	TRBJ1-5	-	TGTGCCAGCAGTTTAATCACAGGGAATAGCAATCAGCCCCAGCATTTT	CASSLITGNSNQPQHF
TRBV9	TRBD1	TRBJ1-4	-	TGTGCCAGCAGCGCCGGGACAGGGAAAGGTGAAAAACTGTTTTTT	CASSAGTGKGEKLFF
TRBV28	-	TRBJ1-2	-	TGTGCCCCGCAGGGGCCCCGCTATGGCTACACCTTC	CAPQGPRYGYTF
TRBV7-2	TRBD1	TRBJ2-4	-	TGTGCCAGCAGGCCGACAGGGGGGACCAAAAACATTCAGTACTTC	CASRPTGGTKNIQYF